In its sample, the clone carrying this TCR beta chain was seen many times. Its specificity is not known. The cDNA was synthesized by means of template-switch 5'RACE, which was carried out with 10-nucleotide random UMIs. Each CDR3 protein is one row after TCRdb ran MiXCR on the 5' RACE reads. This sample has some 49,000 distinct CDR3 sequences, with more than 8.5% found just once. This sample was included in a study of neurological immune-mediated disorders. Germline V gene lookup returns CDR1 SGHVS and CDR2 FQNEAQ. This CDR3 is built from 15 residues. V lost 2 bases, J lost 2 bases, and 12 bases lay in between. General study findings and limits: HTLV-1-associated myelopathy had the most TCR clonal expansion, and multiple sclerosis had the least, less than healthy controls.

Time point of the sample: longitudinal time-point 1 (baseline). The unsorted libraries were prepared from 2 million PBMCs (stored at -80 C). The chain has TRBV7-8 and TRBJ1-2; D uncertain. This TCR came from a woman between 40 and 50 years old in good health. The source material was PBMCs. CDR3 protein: CASSLIDGWNYGYTF. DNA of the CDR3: TGTGCCAGCAGCTTAATAGACGGATGGAACTATGGCTACACCTTC.